This TCR beta chain was retrieved from a study of blood T cell repertoires in COVID-19. Study background: The United States, Italy and Spain supplied acute and convalescent COVID-19 samples. The cDNA or gDNA used as material had been derived from T cells, B-cell-depleted T cells, or PBMCs.

The V end lost 1 base, the J end lost 4 bases, and 10 bases lay between the germline ends. The germline V gene has CDR1 SGHAT and CDR2 FQNNGV. The CDR3 runs to 14 residues. In the original analysis: Quantification of nucleated cells was approximated via reference gene primer amplification. TCRdb's copy holds only in-frame clones and misses some; the assay was immunoSEQ multiplex PCR. D and trimming come from the DNA, and the V and J calls and clone size come from that table. In the table there are about 300,000 clones, around 90% of which are singletons. The clonotype comes from a man aged 18-30 years with active or convalescent COVID-19. The sample comprised peripheral blood. J is TRBJ1-1 and V is TRBV11-2; a weak D match, TRBD1 (5 bases). CDR3 nucleotide sequence: TGTGCCAGCAGCTTAGTCCGGGGGACCACTGAAGCTTTCTTT. Its translation is CASSLVRGTTEAFF.